Below, 14 T cell receptor beta chains from the same sample are listed, as sequenced in a study of blood T cell repertoires in COVID-19. Sequenced by immunoSEQ multiplex PCR; TCRdb stores in-frame clones only, minus some. The sample comprises over 200,000 clones, roughly 90% of which are singletons, and 3.1% rests with the top ten. Specimen: PBMCs or T cells enriched from blood (not recorded which). The receptors derive from a woman aged 45-59 years in a cohort exposed to, infected with or recovered from COVID-19 (not recorded which).

This clone was detected only a few times. This chain joins TRBV5-3 and TRBJ1-2; a weak D match, TRBD1 (6 bases). TRBV5-3 falls under the ORF class, with uncertain function. CDR3 size: 18 residues. The ends were cut back, 10 bases at V and 1 base at J, with 29 bases in the middle. The CDR3 bases are TGTGCCTGTAAGTCGGAGTTCCAGGGGCATGTTCATAACTATGGCTACACCTTC. It yields the protein CACKSEFQGHVHNYGYTF.

The chain couples TRBV4-3 to TRBJ2-3; D possibly corresponds to TRBD1 (8 bases). This CDR3 has 16 residues. Germline assignment: CDR1 LGHNA and CDR2 YSLEER. V lost 0 bases to trimming and J lost 6 bases, with 16 bases between them. CDR3 sequence (DNA): TGCGCCAGCAGCCAAGAGCGAACAGGGGGGGCGGATACGCAGTATTTT. Protein sequence: CASSQERTGGADTQYF.

The chain uses TRBV5-1 and TRBJ2-7; tentative D call: TRBD2 (5 bases). The CDR3 is made up of 15 amino acids. The V and J ends lost 4 bases and 3 bases respectively, with 17 bases between them. The V gene's germline CDR1 is SGHRS and CDR2 YFSETQ. The CDR3 nucleotides read TGCGCCAGCAGCCAAACCACTAGGCCGCTCTACGAGCAGTACTTC. This sequence encodes CASSQTTRPLYEQYF.

The chain employs TRBV19 and TRBJ1-5; D possibly corresponds to TRBD1 (5 bases). Germline-derived CDR1 and CDR2 are LNHDA and SQIVND (reference sequence). V lost 7 bases to trimming and J lost 5 bases, with 15 bases between them. The CDR3 is 14 amino acids. The CDR3 region is CASIPQGGHQPQHF. DNA of the CDR3: TGTGCCAGTATTCCTCAGGGTGGCCATCAGCCCCAGCATTTT.

This sequence joins TRBV9 and TRBJ1-1; TRBD1 agrees at 7 bases. The CDR3 spans 13 residues. With V trimmed by 4 bases and J by 6 bases, 6 bases remained unmatched. Germline-derived CDR1 and CDR2 are SGDLS and YYNGEE. Here the CDR3 DNA reads TGTGCCAGCAGCCCGACAGGGAGCGCTGAAGCTTTCTTT. This gives the protein CASSPTGSAEAFF.

The gene calls are TRBV5-1 and TRBJ2-6; 7 nucleotides line up with TRBD1. The CDR3 covers 16 residues. CDR1 SGHRS and CDR2 YFSETQ come from the germline V gene. After removal of 4 bases from V and 2 bases from J, the junction contained 6 bases not matched to a gene. CDR3 residues: CASSKGQEAGANVLTF. Written as DNA, the CDR3 is TGCGCCAGCAGCAAAGGACAGGAGGCTGGGGCCAACGTCCTGACTTTC.

The chain joins TRBV2 to TRBJ1-1; 7 positions agree with TRBD1. This CDR3 has 14 residues. CDR1 is SNHLY, CDR2 FYNNEI, per germline. J gave up 1 base and V 6 bases, and 5 bases lay outside the gene matches. CDR3 region: CASREQGRNTEAFF. The CDR3 DNA sequence: TGTGCCAGCAGAGAACAGGGGCGGAACACTGAAGCTTTCTTT.

V is TRBV9 and J is TRBJ2-7; 9 nucleotides align to TRBD1. V lost 0 bases, J lost 5 bases, and 3 bases stayed unmatched. The germline V gene encodes CDR1 SGDLS and CDR2 YYNGEE. This CDR3 is 14 amino acids long. CDR3 nucleotide sequence: TGTGCCAGCAGCGTAGGGGACAGGGCCCACGAGCAGTACTTC. Protein sequence: CASSVGDRAHEQYF.

This chain uses TRBV9 with TRBJ2-3; tentatively, D is TRBD2 (6 bases). The CDR3 covers 15 residues. The germline V and J ends were trimmed by 4 bases and 2 bases, with 14 bases remaining between them. Germline lookup yields CDR1 SGDLS and CDR2 YYNGEE. The CDR3 DNA follows: TGTGCCAGCAGCATTGGGACTTTAAACACAGATACGCAGTATTTT. Protein sequence: CASSIGTLNTDTQYF.

The chain links TRBV2 to TRBJ1-4; 7 nucleotides align to TRBD1. Trimming removed 6 bases from V and 3 bases from J; junction bases left unmatched: 4. In germline, CDR1 is SNHLY, CDR2 FYNNEI. CDR3 length equals 14 residues. The CDR3 DNA follows: TGTGCCAGCAGACGGGGACAGTCTAATGAAAAACTGTTTTTT. Its translation: CASRRGQSNEKLFF.

V gene TRBV15 combines with J gene TRBJ2-2, with TRBD2 matching over 13 bases. The CDR3 runs 17 residues. V trimming: 1 base; J trimming: 3 bases; junction bases outside the gene matches: 2. Germline V gives CDR1 LNHNV, CDR2 YYDKDF (reference sequence). CDR3 coding DNA: TGTGCCACCAGCAGAGGCGGGACTAGCGGGGACACCGGGGAGCTGTTTTTT. Its translation: CATSRGGTSGDTGELFF.

The V and J genes are TRBV12-3 or TRBV12-4 and TRBJ1-1; weak D call: TRBD1 (5 bases). V was cut by 0 bases and J by 11 bases, with 10 bases left in between. The CDR3 contains 12 residues. The CDR3 region is CASSLAARGAFF. CDR3 bases: TGTGCCAGCAGTTTAGCGGCCCGGGGGGCTTTCTTT.

The V gene is TRBV3-1 (or the pseudogene TRBV3-2), the J gene TRBJ1-5; 8 positions agree with TRBD1. The germline CDR1 and CDR2 sequences are LGHDT and YNNKEL (reference sequence). The CDR3 has 17 residues. The junction had 9 bases not matched to a gene; V was cut back by 3 bases and J by 2 bases. This chain's CDR3 is CASSHDKGDRRNQPQHF. CDR3 in DNA: TGTGCCAGCAGCCATGATAAAGGGGACAGGCGCAATCAGCCCCAGCATTTT.

The chain recombines TRBV14 with TRBJ2-5, with TRBD1 identical over 9 bases. The CDR3 length is 15 residues. Per the germline V gene, CDR1 is SGHDN and CDR2 is FVKESK. Trimming took 3 bases from V and 4 from J; bases not matched to a gene: 6. The CDR3 protein is CASSQYRGLLETQYF. As DNA, the CDR3 is TGTGCCAGCAGCCAGTACAGGGGGCTATTAGAGACCCAGTACTTC.